This entry describes one TCR beta chain. The entry originates in a study of blood T cell repertoires in COVID-19. Study in general: Material from acute and convalescent COVID-19 was sourced from the United States, Italy and Spain.

Original processing methods: Reference gene primers were amplified, and this amplification served to estimate nucleated cell counts. Sequencing was performed with immunoSEQ multiplex PCR; in TCRdb, only in-frame clones are kept and a portion is missing. The V and J calls and clone size were taken over from that table, and D and trimming were inferred from the DNA. The sample consists of roughly 45,000 clones, around 78% of them appearing once. V shed 4 bases and J 4 bases; nucleotides not matched to a gene: 8. The CDR3 extends over 15 amino acids. The germline gives CDR1 SQVTM, CDR2 ANQGSEA. The sequence derives from a human donor in a cohort sampled during active COVID-19. The sequenced sample was peripheral blood. This chain joins TRBV29-1 and TRBJ1-5; TRBD1 agrees at 9 bases. CDR3 nucleotides: TGCAGCGTTGGGGTTTCCGGGACAGGGAATCAGCCCCAGCATTTT. This translates into CSVGVSGTGNQPQHF.